What follows are 18 T cell receptor beta chains derived from one specimen sequenced in a study of cytomegalovirus exposure and HLA in healthy donors (dated by TCRdb to about 2017). Library creation used the immunoSEQ multiplex PCR assay. A mixture of 60 forward primers for TCR Vbeta segments and 13 reverse primers for TCR Jbeta segments was used in the multiplex PCR. Drawn from immuneACCESS, this table holds only the in-frame rearrangements with V and J called that TCRdb kept. Clones are partly lost; checked studies trace under half to an unresolved V gene and leave the rest unexplained. The table for this sample lists 95,000 to 110,000 clones; around 74% of them were counted only once. Roughly 15% of the sample belongs to the ten largest clones. The material sequenced was PBMCs. The receptor source for this set is a woman between 40 and 55 years old in good health and CMV-seropositive.

The chain combines TRBV7-2 with TRBJ1-2, with 7 bases identical to TRBD1. Per germline, CDR1 SGHTA and CDR2 FQGNSA. The V gene end was trimmed by 4 bases and the J gene end by 4 bases; junction bases not matched to a gene: 6. The CDR3 runs 14 residues. CDR3 in DNA: TGTGCCAGCAGCTACCGACAGGGCTCCTATGGCTACACCTTC. Protein: CASSYRQGSYGYTF.

CDR3 DNA: TGTGCCTGGAGTGTACGAGATAGTCAGCCCCAGCATTTT. The encoded protein is CAWSVRDSQPQHF. The chain is built from TRBV30 and TRBJ1-5; no definite D call. The CDR3 has 13 amino acids. Germline CDR1 is GTSNPN and CDR2 is SVGIG (reference sequence). Deletions cut 0 bases from V and 6 bases from J, with 9 bases between.

This clone showed up just once. For the CDR3, the DNA is TGTGCCTCCGACGAGACTAGTCTCAATGAGCAGTTCTTC. The encoded protein is CASDETSLNEQFF. This rearrangement joins TRBV2 to TRBJ2-1; possible D gene TRBD2, 6 bases. The V end was cut by 11 bases, the J end by 6 bases, with 17 bases between. CDR3 size: 13 residues. CDR1 and CDR2 from the germline V gene are SNHLY and FYNNEI. Filled out from reference TRBV2 and TRBJ2-1, the complete variable domain reads EPEVTQTPSHQVTQMGQEVILRCVPISNHLYFYWYRQILGQKVEFLVSFYNNEISEKSEIFDDQFSVERPDGSNFTLKIRSTKLEDSAMYFCASDETSLNEQFFGPGTRLTVL.

The genes are TRBV5-8 and TRBJ1-6, with D hard to call. V was cut by 3 bases and J by 6 bases, with 10 bases left in between. Germline V gene sequence: CDR1 SGHTS, CDR2 YDEGEE. This CDR3 is built from 14 residues. The CDR3 DNA follows: TGTGCCAGCAGCTCCAGGCGAAGTAATTCACCCCTCCACTTT. Encoded protein: CASSSRRSNSPLHF.

This chain connects TRBV5-1 to TRBJ1-3, with TRBD1 matching 9 bases. Germline CDR1 and CDR2: SGHRS and YFSETQ. The CDR3 sequence is 17 residues long. V lost 5 bases to trimming and J lost 0 bases; unmatched junction nucleotides: 9. DNA of the CDR3: TGCGCCAGCAGGACGGGACAGGGCCCAATCTCTGGAAACACCATATATTTT. This encodes CASRTGQGPISGNTIYF.

The V and J genes are TRBV4-2 and TRBJ2-7, with D possibly TRBD1 on 6 matching bases. Germline V CDR1 and CDR2: LGHNA, YNFKEQ. V lost 1 base to trimming and J lost 2 bases, with 15 bases between them. This CDR3 has 16 residues. As DNA, the CDR3 is TGTGCCAGCAGCCAAGCCGGGCAACAGGGCACCTACGAGCAGTACTTC. Its translation: CASSQAGQQGTYEQYF.

CDR3 sequence reads: CASSSTGDYGYTF. The CDR3 coding sequence is TGTGCCAGCAGTTCGACAGGGGACTATGGCTACACCTTC. The chain links TRBV6-6 to TRBJ1-2, with 8 bases identical to TRBD1. Germline V lookup: CDR1 MNHNY, CDR2 SVGAGI (reference sequence). The CDR3 totals 13 residues. Losses at the gene ends were 4 bases for V and 3 bases for J; bases not matched to a gene: 1.

The chain employs TRBV5-1 and TRBJ2-7; 8 bases match TRBD1. The J segment lost 5 bases and the V segment lost 0 bases, leaving 4 bases of the junction unmatched. Germline assignment: CDR1 SGHRS and CDR2 YFSETQ. The length of the CDR3 is 14 residues. The DNA of the CDR3 is TGCGCCAGCAGCTTGGGACCAGGGGGCCACGAGCAGTACTTC. The encoded protein is CASSLGPGGHEQYF.

The CDR3 here is CASSQDGQGRSPLHF. The CDR3 region has the DNA TGCGCCAGCAGCCAAGATGGACAGGGGCGCTCACCCCTCCACTTT. The chain uses TRBV4-1 and TRBJ1-6; TRBD1 matches at 9 bases. The CDR3 is made up of 15 amino acids. The trim removed 0 bases at V and 10 bases at J, leaving 4 bases unmatched. CDR1 and CDR2 (germline): MGHRA, YSYEKL.

This clone has just a few counts. The chain uses TRBV4-1 and TRBJ1-4, with 7 bases aligning to TRBD1. The V gene end was trimmed by 3 bases and the J gene end by 5 bases; junction bases not matched to a gene: 9. Germline loops: CDR1 MGHRA, CDR2 YSYEKL. CDR3 length: 16 amino acids. The CDR3: CASSQAKDRVNEKLFF. The DNA of the CDR3 is TGCGCCAGCAGCCAGGCTAAAGACAGGGTAAATGAAAAACTGTTTTTT.

The chain is built from TRBV30 and TRBJ1-1; 7 bases agree with TRBD1. CDR1 and CDR2 from the germline V gene are GTSNPN and SVGIG (reference sequence). This CDR3 comprises 13 residues. V dropped 5 bases and J dropped 5; count of bases not matched to a gene: 8. The CDR3 spells CAWAGTAGTEAFF. The CDR3 DNA follows: TGTGCCTGGGCCGGGACAGCTGGAACTGAAGCTTTCTTT.

This clone was detected only once. The V call is TRBV29-1, the J call TRBJ1-1; 7 bases map to TRBD1. V trimming: 8 bases; J trimming: 0 bases; junction bases outside the gene matches: 6. The CDR3 loop spans 13 amino acids. CDR1 SQVTM and CDR2 ANQGSEA come from the germline V gene. In DNA form, the CDR3 reads TGCAGCTCAGAGGACAGGTTGAACACTGAAGCTTTCTTT. Translation gives CSSEDRLNTEAFF. Supplemented by reference TRBV29-1 and TRBJ1-1, the full variable domain reads SAVISQKPSRDICQRGTSLTIQCQVDSQVTMMFWYRQQPGQSLTLIATANQGSEATYESGFVIDKFPISRPNLTFSTLTVSNMSPEDSSIYLCSSEDRLNTEAFFGQGTRLTVV.

V usage is TRBV6-5 and J usage is TRBJ2-5, with 7 bases aligning to TRBD2. Trimming removed 5 bases from V and 9 bases from J; junction bases left unmatched: 15. The CDR3 is 15 amino acids. Germline V CDR1 and CDR2: MNHEY, SVGAGI. The CDR3 reads CASSPLGRGPSAQYF. In DNA form, the CDR3 reads TGTGCCAGCAGTCCCCTGGGGAGGGGACCTTCGGCCCAGTACTTC.

The chain carries TRBV7-2 and TRBJ1-5, with a tentative D call TRBD1 (5 bases). This CDR3 has 15 amino acids. Between the trimmed V and J ends, which lost 4 bases and 4 bases, there was a span of 14 bases. In germline, CDR1 is SGHTA, CDR2 FQGNSA. This CDR3 reads CASSSQGGLNQPQHF. The CDR3 nucleotides are TGTGCCAGCAGCTCCCAGGGAGGCCTTAATCAGCCCCAGCATTTT.

The genes are TRBV15 and TRBJ1-1, with no clear D. V lost 2 bases, J lost 4 bases, and 11 bases lay in between. CDR1 LNHNV and CDR2 YYDKDF come from the germline V gene (reference sequence). This CDR3 has 14 amino acids. Here the CDR3 DNA reads TGTGCCACCAGCAGACCTGGGGAGGGCACTGAAGCTTTCTTT. It yields the protein CATSRPGEGTEAFF.

This clone appeared a single time. This chain links TRBV6-5 with TRBJ2-2; 7 bases are shared with TRBD1. CDR3 length equals 14 residues. CDR1 MNHEY and CDR2 SVGAGI come from the germline V gene. The J segment lost 5 bases and the V segment lost 5 bases, leaving 5 bases of the junction unmatched. The CDR3 DNA is TGTGCCAGCAGTCAACAACAGGGGACCGGGGAGCTGTTTTTT. Its protein product is CASSQQQGTGELFF.

This clone has a single count. The rearrangement uses TRBV5-1 and TRBJ1-2; D gene unclear. Germline lookup yields CDR1 SGHRS and CDR2 YFSETQ. The CDR3 extends over 12 amino acids. V was trimmed by 7 bases and J by 4 bases, leaving 11 bases between them. The DNA of the CDR3 is TGCGCCAGCGGGGAGAACAGCTATGGCTACACCTTC. As protein: CASGENSYGYTF.

This sequence joins TRBV5-1 and TRBJ2-7; perhaps TRBD1 as D (5 bases). This CDR3 region has 15 residues. The V gene lost 4 bases and the J gene lost 1 base, with 15 bases spanning the gap. From germline, CDR1 is SGHRS and CDR2 YFSETQ. CDR3 DNA sequence: TGCGCCAGCAGCCCAAGCCCGACAGAATCCTACGAGCAGTACTTC. Protein product: CASSPSPTESYEQYF.